The 17 T cell receptor beta chains presented below share a single source sample, sequenced in a study of vaccination and CD4 T cells after COVID-19. Researchers used the Oncomine TCR Beta short-read assay to sequence DNA from cultured CD4+ T cells. TCRdb re-called the PCR reads with MiXCR, one entry per CDR3 protein. The sample holds 5,500 to 8,000 distinct CDR3 sequences, approximately 40% seen once. These receptors are not linked to any known antigen. Treatment described: approximately nine-day PBMC culture with coronavirus spike peptide pools or control peptides (ViraFEST assay). Collection of the unexposed donor's CD4+ T cells took place before the COVID-19 pandemic (2011-2018). Sequencing was carried out using CD4+ T cells from blood, cultured in vitro. All receptors derive from a human donor in good health.

The rearrangement joins TRBV9 to TRBJ2-7; TRBD2 might be the D (6 bases). The ends were cut back, 5 bases at V and 2 bases at J, with 17 bases in the middle. Germline V gene lookup returns CDR1 SGDLS and CDR2 YYNGEE. The CDR3 extends over 15 amino acids. CDR3 sequence: CASSRQRAGTYEQYF. In nucleotides, the CDR3 is TGTGCCAGCAGTCGGCAGCGGGCGGGGACCTACGAGCAGTACTTC. The entire variable domain, with the rest obtained from reference TRBV9 and TRBJ2-7, is as follows: DSGVTQTPKHLITATGQRVTLRCSPRSGDLSVYWYQQSLDQGLQFLIQYYNGEERAKGNILERFSAQQFPDLHSELNLSSLELGDSALYFCASSRQRAGTYEQYFGPGTRLTVT.

The rearrangement joins TRBV27 to TRBJ2-6; the D is unclear. Between the trimmed V and J ends, which lost 3 bases and 0 bases, there was a span of 9 bases. Germline V gene data show CDR1 as MNHEY and CDR2 as SMNVEV (reference sequence). This CDR3 spans 16 amino acids. The CDR3 DNA sequence: TGTGCCAGCAGTTTTCGCCGAAGCTCTGGGGCCAACGTCCTGACTTTC. Translation gives CASSFRRSSGANVLTF.

The table lists this clonotype with a few counts. The chain joins TRBV15 to TRBJ2-2, with D possibly TRBD1 on 5 matching bases. With 1 base removed from V and 3 bases from J, the gap between germline ends came to 12 bases. Germline CDR1 LNHNV, CDR2 YYDKDF (reference sequence). The CDR3 runs 16 residues. DNA for the CDR3: TGTGCCACCAGCAGAGCCCCAGGGTGGGACACCGGGGAGCTGTTTTTT. It codes for CATSRAPGWDTGELFF.

This chain joins TRBV6-5 and TRBJ2-3, with TRBD2 matching 8 bases. With V trimmed by 4 bases and J by 2 bases, 5 bases remained unmatched. The CDR3 contains 15 residues. CDR1 and CDR2 (germline): MNHEY, SVGAGI. The DNA of the CDR3 is TGTGCCAGCAGTTCCTCGCGGGGGGTCACAGATACGCAGTATTTT. This sequence encodes CASSSSRGVTDTQYF.

This clonotype is labeled medium-sized. The chain uses TRBV11-2 and TRBJ2-5; D unclear. The CDR3 consists of 14 residues. Trimming removed 4 bases at V and 8 bases at J, with 17 bases between. The germline V gene encodes CDR1 SGHAT and CDR2 FQNNGV. Here the CDR3 DNA reads TGTGCCAGCAGCTACGCCGGCCAGCTAGACACCCAGTACTTC. This gives the protein CASSYAGQLDTQYF.

The V gene is TRBV29-1, the J gene TRBJ1-2; 7 positions match TRBD1. J gave up 5 bases and V 6 bases, and 9 bases lay outside the gene matches. This CDR3 comprises 13 residues. Per germline, CDR1 SQVTM and CDR2 ANQGSEA. CDR3 in DNA: TGCAGCGTGTCTCAGGGGGGTGGGTATGGCTACACCTTC. Its protein product is CSVSQGGGYGYTF.

The V call is TRBV18, the J call TRBJ1-1, with TRBD1 as a possible D gene (6 bases). There are 14 residues in the CDR3. Trimming took off 3 bases at V and 6 bases at J, with 14 bases between the two ends. In germline, CDR1 is KGHSH, CDR2 LQKENI. Written as DNA, the CDR3 is TGTGCCAGCTCACCGAACAGGGAGTTACCTGAAGCTTTCTTT. Translation: CASSPNRELPEAFF.

The J gene is TRBJ1-6, the V gene TRBV20-1; no definite D call. Germline lookup yields CDR1 DFQATT and CDR2 SNEGSKA (reference sequence). This CDR3 has 13 residues. The germline V and J ends were trimmed by 2 bases and 7 bases, with 9 bases remaining between them. The CDR3 here is CSARPFENSPLHF. The DNA for the CDR3 is TGCAGTGCTAGACCCTTTGAGAATTCACCCCTCCACTTT.

CDR3 sequence reads: CASSDFYEQYF. For the CDR3, the DNA is TGTGCCAGTTCCGACTTCTACGAGCAGTACTTC. The genes are TRBV19 and TRBJ2-7; D unclear. V was cut by 8 bases and J by 3 bases, with 8 bases left in between. This CDR3 contains 11 residues. The germline CDR1 and CDR2 sequences are LNHDA and SQIVND (reference sequence).

A few counts support this clonotype. V gene TRBV7-9 combines with J gene TRBJ1-2, with D tentatively TRBD1 (5 bases). Trimming left V 0 bases short and J 8 bases short, with 16 bases between. This CDR3 has 15 amino acids. CDR1 SEHNR and CDR2 FQNEAQ come from the germline V gene (reference sequence). The CDR3 sequence: CASSLAKGGQSGYTF. DNA of the CDR3: TGTGCCAGCAGCTTAGCAAAGGGAGGACAATCGGGCTACACCTTC.

The rearrangement uses TRBV7-9 and TRBJ1-2, with D unresolved. The V end was cut by 4 bases, the J end by 2 bases, with 11 bases between. CDR3 size: 14 residues. Germline assignment: CDR1 SEHNR and CDR2 FQNEAQ (reference sequence). The chain's CDR3 is CASSYDEGNYGYTF. DNA for the CDR3: TGTGCCAGCAGCTATGACGAGGGAAACTATGGCTACACCTTC. The full variable domain, with the rest looked up from reference TRBV7-9 and TRBJ1-2, is DTGVSQNPRHKITKRGQNVTFRCDPISEHNRLYWYRQTLGQGPEFLTYFQNEAQLEKSRLLSDRFSAERPKGSFSTLEIQRTEQGDSAMYLCASSYDEGNYGYTFGSGTRLTVV.

The chain combines TRBV27 with TRBJ1-2; 9 bases are shared with TRBD1. This CDR3 comprises 14 residues. Germline V lookup: CDR1 MNHEY, CDR2 SMNVEV (reference sequence). V gave up 7 bases and J gave up 3 bases; unmatched junction bases: 6. In DNA, the CDR3 is TGTGCCAGCACCAAGACAGGGGGAGACTATGGCTACACCTTC. Translated: CASTKTGGDYGYTF.

V and J are TRBV6-1 and TRBJ1-1; TRBD1 is a possible D gene (6 bases). The CDR3 extends over 13 amino acids. Germline V gene lookup returns CDR1 MNHNS and CDR2 SASEGT. V lost 6 bases to trimming and J lost 1 base, with 9 bases between them. The CDR3 here is CASSRTENTEAFF. CDR3 DNA sequence: TGTGCCAGCAGCAGGACAGAGAACACTGAAGCTTTCTTT.

The chain has TRBV7-9 and TRBJ1-1; D remains ambiguous. The length of the CDR3 is 13 residues. The germline gives CDR1 SEHNR, CDR2 FQNEAQ (reference sequence). V dropped 1 base and J dropped 3 bases, with 6 bases sitting between them. CDR3 protein: CASSLDRDTEAFF. As DNA, the CDR3 is TGTGCCAGCAGCTTAGATCGAGACACTGAAGCTTTCTTT.

The chain links TRBV2 to TRBJ2-7; D perhaps matches TRBD1 (6 bases). Germline CDR1 SNHLY, CDR2 FYNNEI. The CDR3 runs to 13 residues. Trimming pared 5 bases from V and 4 bases from J, leaving 12 bases between. CDR3 protein: CASSWGLGYEQYF. CDR3 nucleotides: TGTGCCAGCAGTTGGGGGCTTGGTTACGAGCAGTACTTC.

The chain is built from TRBV11-3 and TRBJ1-1, with D tentatively TRBD1 (5 bases). The V end was cut by 1 base, the J end by 4 bases, with 7 bases between. Germline V gene lookup returns CDR1 SGHNT and CDR2 YENEEA. CDR3 length: 13 residues. The CDR3 nucleotides are TGTGCCAGCAGCTTAGGGGGGACCACTGAAGCTTTCTTT. It translates to CASSLGGTTEAFF.

By its share, this clonotype is medium-sized (0.01 to 0.1%). The chain carries TRBV7-2 and TRBJ2-2; 10 bases line up with TRBD2. The CDR3 totals 16 residues. V was pared by 6 bases and J by 4 bases, with 8 bases of the junction left unmatched. Looked up from germline, CDR1 is SGHTA and CDR2 is FQGNSA. In DNA, the CDR3 is TGTGCCAGCAGGAGAGCTAGCGGGGGAGGCACCGGGGAGCTGTTTTTT. Its translation is CASRRASGGGTGELFF.